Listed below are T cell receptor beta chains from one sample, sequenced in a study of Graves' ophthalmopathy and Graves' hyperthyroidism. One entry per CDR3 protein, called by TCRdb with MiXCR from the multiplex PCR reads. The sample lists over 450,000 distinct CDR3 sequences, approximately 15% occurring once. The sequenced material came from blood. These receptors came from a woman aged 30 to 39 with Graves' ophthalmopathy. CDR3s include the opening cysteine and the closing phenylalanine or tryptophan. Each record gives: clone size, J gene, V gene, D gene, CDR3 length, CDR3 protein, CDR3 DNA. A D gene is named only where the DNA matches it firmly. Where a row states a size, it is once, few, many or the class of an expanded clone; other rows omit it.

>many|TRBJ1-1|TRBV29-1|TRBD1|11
CSVHGTGGAFF
TGCAGCGTGCACGGGACAGGTGGAGCTTTCTTT
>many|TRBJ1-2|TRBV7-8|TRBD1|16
CASTRPLQGVMGGYTF
TGTGCCAGCACCCGGCCCTTACAGGGGGTTATGGGGGGCTACACCTTC
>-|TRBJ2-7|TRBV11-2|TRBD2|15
CASSPLTSGIYEQYF
TGTGCCAGCAGCCCTCTGACTAGCGGGATCTACGAGCAGTACTTC
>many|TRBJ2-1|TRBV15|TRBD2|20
CATSRPSDPRRGVGNNEQFF
TGTGCCACCAGCAGACCATCAGACCCGAGGCGGGGGGTGGGGAACAATGAGCAGTTCTTC
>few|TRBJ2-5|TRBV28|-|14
CASSFEATQETQYF
TGTGCCAGCAGTTTTGAGGCGACCCAAGAGACCCAGTACTTC
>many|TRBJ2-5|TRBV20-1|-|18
CSARDTSRASDYQETQYF
TGCAGTGCTAGAGATACGAGCAGAGCTAGCGACTACCAAGAGACCCAGTACTTC
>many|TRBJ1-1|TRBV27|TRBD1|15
CASSSGQGADTEAFF
TGTGCCAGCAGTTCGGGACAGGGGGCTGACACTGAAGCTTTCTTT
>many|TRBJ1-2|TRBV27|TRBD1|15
CASTPGQHALYGYTF
TGTGCCAGCACCCCGGGACAGCACGCTCTCTATGGCTACACCTTC
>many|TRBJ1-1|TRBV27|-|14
CASWEQGDLAEAFF
TGTGCCAGCTGGGAACAGGGCGATTTGGCTGAAGCTTTCTTT
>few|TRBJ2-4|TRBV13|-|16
CASSLGQRLAENIQYF
TGTGCCAGCAGCTTGGGACAGAGACTAGCCGAAAACATTCAGTACTTC
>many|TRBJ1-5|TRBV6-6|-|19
CASTTIPRGLRYGNQPQHF
TGTGCCAGCACCACAATCCCCCGAGGGTTAAGGTATGGCAATCAGCCCCAGCATTTT
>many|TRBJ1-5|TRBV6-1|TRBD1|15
CASTEQGVGNQPQHF
TGTGCCAGCACCGAACAGGGGGTGGGCAATCAGCCCCAGCATTTT
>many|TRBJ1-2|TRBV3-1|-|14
CASSQVSGPLGYTF
TGTGCCAGCAGCCAAGTCTCCGGACCTCTCGGCTACACCTTC
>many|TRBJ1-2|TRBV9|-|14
CASTYSGGMGGYTF
TGTGCCAGCACCTATAGTGGGGGAATGGGTGGCTACACCTTC
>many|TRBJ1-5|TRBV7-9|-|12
CASSLGGRPQHF
TGTGCCAGCAGCTTAGGAGGCCGGCCCCAGCATTTT
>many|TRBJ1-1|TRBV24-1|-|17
CATSDGGRGAANTEAFF
TGTGCCACCAGTGATGGGGGAAGGGGGGCCGCAAACACTGAAGCTTTCTTT
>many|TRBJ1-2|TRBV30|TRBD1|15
CAWNHRDSSMIGYTF
TGTGCCTGGAATCATCGGGACAGTTCTATGATTGGCTACACCTTC
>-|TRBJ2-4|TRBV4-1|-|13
CASSQAVGTARSF
TGCGCCAGCAGCCAAGCTGTCGGCACCGCACGGAGCTTC
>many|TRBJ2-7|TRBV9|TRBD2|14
CASSGSGRENEQYF
TGTGCCAGCAGCGGTAGCGGGAGAGAGAACGAGCAGTACTTC
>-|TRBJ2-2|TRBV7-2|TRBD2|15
CASSLTGGTSGELSF
TGTGCCAGCAGCTTAACGGGGGGAACGTCCGGGGAGCTGTCTTTT
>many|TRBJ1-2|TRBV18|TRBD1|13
CASSPRTGDGYTF
TGCGCCAGCAGCCCCAGGACAGGGGATGGCTACACCTTC
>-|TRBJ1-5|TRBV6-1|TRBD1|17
CTSTLGQGGYSNQPQHF
TGTACCAGCACCTTAGGACAGGGAGGATATAGCAATCAGCCCCAGCATTTT
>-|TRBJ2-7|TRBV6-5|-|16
CASSSPRGIDLREQYF
TGTGCCAGCAGTTCCCCGAGAGGGATAGACCTCCGCGAGCAGTACTTC
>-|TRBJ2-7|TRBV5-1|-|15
CASSLGQGFGWEQYF
TGCGCCAGCAGCTTGGGTCAGGGTTTTGGTTGGGAGCAGTACTTC
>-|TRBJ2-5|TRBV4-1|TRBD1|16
CASSQGLSQGLETQYF
TGCGCCAGCAGCCAAGGACTCTCACAGGGGCTGGAGACCCAGTACTTC
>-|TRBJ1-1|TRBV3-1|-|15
CASSQKGGGGTEAFF
TGTGCCAGCAGCCAAAAAGGTGGAGGGGGCACTGAAGCTTTCTTT
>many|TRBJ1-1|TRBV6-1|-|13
CASSTYRTPEAFF
TGTGCCAGCAGCACATATCGGACTCCTGAAGCTTTCTTT